These 30 T cell receptor beta chains share one sample of origin, sequenced in a study of CXCR3-negative and CXCR3-positive naive CD8 T cells. All TRB cDNA libraries came from 5' RACE performed with UMI labels. TCRdb derives one entry per CDR3 protein from the 5' RACE reads, leaving out DNA. The sample table sets out about 130,000 distinct CDR3 sequences. Sample: naive CXCR3- CD8+ T cells from blood. Subset indicated: CD45RO-CCR7+CD27+CD95- naive CD8+ T cells lacking CXCR3 (TNR3-). The origin of the receptors is a human donor in good health. Some clones in this sample may be carry-over from other donors' samples.

The CDR3 sequence: CASSSGQGTYEQYF. This chain connects TRBV7-6 to TRBJ2-7; TCRdb outputs TRBD1, but without DNA this stays unchecked. CDR1 and CDR2 from the germline V gene are SGHVS and FNYEAQ. The CDR3 length is 14 residues.

V usage is TRBV11-3 and J usage is TRBJ2-5. CDR3 size: 15 residues. CDR1 and CDR2 from the germline V gene are SGHNT and YENEEA. This CDR3 is CASSLDSGNQETQYF.

This chain uses TRBV13 with TRBJ2-6; the D call from TCRdb, TRBD1, cannot be confirmed without DNA. The CDR3 sequence is 15 residues long. CDR1 is PRHDT and CDR2 is FYEKMQ in the germline V gene (reference sequence). The CDR3 sequence is CASSLGGGQNNVLTF.

The CDR3 loop reads CASSFNRDPKTGANVLTF. The chain links TRBV7-9 to TRBJ2-6; TCRdb lists TRBD1, though no DNA is available to test this call. Germline CDR1 reads SEHNR; CDR2 reads FQNEAQ (reference sequence). The CDR3 is 18 residues long.

The V and J genes are TRBV15 and TRBJ2-1; the TCRdb D gene call, TRBD2, has no DNA to confirm it. This CDR3 is 13 amino acids long. Looked up from germline, CDR1 is LNHNV and CDR2 is YYDKDF (reference sequence). The CDR3: CATSRALRNEQFF. The full variable domain, in which reference TRBV15 and TRBJ2-1 provide the parts outside the CDR3, is DAMVIQNPRYQVTQFGKPVTLSCSQTLNHNVMYWYQQKSSQAPKLLFHYYDKDFNNEADTPDNFQSRRPNTSFCFLDIRSPGLGDTAMYLCATSRALRNEQFFGPGTRLTVL.

The genes are TRBV29-1 and TRBJ2-2. There are 12 residues in the CDR3. The germline V gene encodes CDR1 SQVTM and CDR2 ANQGSEA. CDR3 region: CSVRANTGELFF.

The V call is TRBV29-1, the J call TRBJ2-2. The CDR3 covers 14 residues. Germline CDR1 reads SQVTM; CDR2 reads ANQGSEA. This CDR3 reads CSVEEGVGTGELFF.

The chain links TRBV6-1 to TRBJ1-5; there is no DNA to check the TCRdb D call of TRBD1. The germline gives CDR1 MNHNS, CDR2 SASEGT. CDR3 length equals 14 residues. The chain's CDR3 is CASSGGTGHQPQHF.

V is TRBV4-1 and J is TRBJ2-7. The V gene's germline CDR1 is MGHRA and CDR2 YSYEKL. This CDR3 contains 16 residues. CDR3 amino acids: CASSQSAPGATYEQYF.

The CDR3 loop reads CASSSVTSGEGTDTQYF. This rearrangement joins TRBV7-9 to TRBJ2-3; TCRdb outputs TRBD2, but without DNA this stays unchecked. The germline V gene has CDR1 SEHNR and CDR2 FQNEAQ (reference sequence). The CDR3 totals 17 residues.

V and J are TRBV29-1 and TRBJ2-1; TCRdb gives TRBD1 as the D gene, but with no DNA this cannot be confirmed. The CDR3 is 11 residues long. CDR1 SQVTM and CDR2 ANQGSEA come from the germline V gene. The chain's CDR3 is CSVDRGNEQFF.

The V gene is TRBV9, the J gene TRBJ2-1; TCRdb indicates TRBD1, and absent DNA this call remains unverified. Germline-derived CDR1 and CDR2 are SGDLS and YYNGEE. This CDR3 comprises 16 residues. This CDR3 reads CASNTGSGGPNNEQFF.

This chain connects TRBV24-1 to TRBJ2-1. The germline V gene encodes CDR1 KGHDR and CDR2 SFDVKD. CDR3 size: 14 residues. CDR3 sequence reads: CATSGLPQGNEQFF.

V and J are TRBV7-9 and TRBJ2-3; TCRdb gives TRBD2 as the D gene, but with no DNA this cannot be confirmed. In germline, CDR1 is SEHNR, CDR2 FQNEAQ (reference sequence). The CDR3 extends over 15 amino acids. The CDR3 reads CASSPRDYHTDTQYF.

The chain is built from TRBV20-1 and TRBJ2-7. The CDR3 runs 14 residues. The germline V gene has CDR1 DFQATT and CDR2 SNEGSKA (reference sequence). CDR3 sequence reads: CSAWVYAQSYEQYF.

This chain joins TRBV5-1 and TRBJ2-1; TCRdb's assignment of TRBD2 cannot be checked, as there is no DNA. This CDR3 has 19 amino acids. Germline CDR1 SGHRS, CDR2 YFSETQ. The CDR3 region is CASSAPGLAGRVPYNEQFF.

The chain joins TRBV7-6 to TRBJ2-2; without DNA, the TCRdb call of TRBD2 cannot be checked. The CDR3 is 16 residues long. Germline-derived CDR1 and CDR2 are SGHVS and FNYEAQ. CDR3 amino acids: CASSLVPSGATGELFF.

This chain links TRBV2 with TRBJ1-5. Germline V gives CDR1 SNHLY, CDR2 FYNNEI. This CDR3 contains 11 residues. This chain's CDR3 is CASSVSQPQHF.

The chain uses TRBV28 and TRBJ2-3; the TCRdb D gene call, TRBD2, has no DNA to confirm it. Germline V gene sequence: CDR1 MDHEN, CDR2 SYDVKM. CDR3 length: 17 amino acids. CDR3 protein: CASSSGLAGGPGDTQYF.

V is TRBV20-1 and J is TRBJ1-2. The CDR3 length is 13 residues. Germline values: CDR1 DFQATT, CDR2 SNEGSKA (reference sequence). The CDR3 protein is CSARDRDTGGYTF.

J is TRBJ2-7 and V is TRBV21-1; the D call from TCRdb, TRBD1, cannot be confirmed without DNA. TRBV21-1 is annotated as a pseudogene. The CDR3 runs to 15 residues. The CDR3 loop is CASISWDIISYEQYF.

The chain joins TRBV6-6 to TRBJ2-7; TCRdb's assignment of TRBD2 cannot be checked, as there is no DNA. The length of the CDR3 is 17 residues. Germline V gene lookup returns CDR1 MNHNY and CDR2 SVGAGI (reference sequence). CDR3 sequence reads: CASSYSTIAGGPDEQYF.

This chain's CDR3 is CASSPTSSITDTQYF. The genes are TRBV19 and TRBJ2-3; TCRdb proposes TRBD2, but this gene call is untestable without DNA. The CDR3 consists of 15 residues. Germline CDR1 is LNHDA and CDR2 is SQIVND (reference sequence).

The rearrangement joins TRBV7-2 to TRBJ2-3; there is no DNA to check the TCRdb D call of TRBD1. The CDR3 length is 15 residues. In germline, CDR1 is SGHTA, CDR2 FQGNSA. The chain's CDR3 is CASSGDRGRADTQYF. The variable domain in full, with the rest retrieved from reference TRBV7-2 and TRBJ2-3, is GAGVSQSPSNKVTEKGKDVELRCDPISGHTALYWYRQSLGQGLEFLIYFQGNSAPDKSGLPSDRFSAERTGGSVSTLTIQRTQQEDSAVYLCASSGDRGRADTQYFGPGTRLTVL.

The gene calls are TRBV19 and TRBJ2-1; TCRdb names TRBD2, which stays unverified in the absence of DNA. CDR1 and CDR2 from the germline V gene are LNHDA and SQIVND (reference sequence). The CDR3 is 16 amino acids. CDR3 loop: CASSIASRSSYNEQFF.

The chain uses TRBV3-1 and TRBJ2-7; TCRdb names TRBD1, which stays unverified in the absence of DNA. The CDR3 totals 14 residues. Per germline, CDR1 LGHDT and CDR2 YNNKEL (reference sequence). This CDR3 is CASSLGAGVNEQYF.

V and J are TRBV29-1 and TRBJ2-7; TCRdb designates TRBD1, a call that cannot be tested without DNA. The length of the CDR3 is 11 residues. Germline loops: CDR1 SQVTM, CDR2 ANQGSEA. CDR3 amino acids: CSGRTGSEQYF.

The CDR3 here is CASSPHFNQPQHF. The chain recombines TRBV5-1 with TRBJ1-5. Germline CDR1 SGHRS, CDR2 YFSETQ. The CDR3 totals 13 residues.

This rearrangement joins TRBV19 to TRBJ2-1; TCRdb picks TRBD1, but there is no DNA to check that call. The CDR3 extends over 15 amino acids. The germline gives CDR1 LNHDA, CDR2 SQIVND (reference sequence). CDR3 protein: CASSISDREVDEQFF.

The J gene is TRBJ2-6, the V gene TRBV29-1; the TCRdb call, TRBD2, lacks DNA for checking. The CDR3 runs to 17 residues. The V gene's germline CDR1 is SQVTM and CDR2 ANQGSEA. CDR3 loop: CSVGPSRANSGANVLTF.